The 20 T cell receptor beta chains in this list originate from one sample, sequenced in a study of cytomegalovirus exposure and HLA in healthy donors. This PCR relied on a set of 60 Vbeta primers and 13 Jbeta primers. Assay: immunoSEQ multiplex PCR; the TCRdb copy retains only in-frame clones and omits some. The profile shows about 120,000 clones, roughly 83% of them singletons. Sequencing was done on a sample of PBMCs. Source of these receptors: a man aged 18-30 years in good health and CMV-seropositive.

In its sample, this clone was seen a few times. The V gene is TRBV29-1, the J gene TRBJ1-1, with 8 bases aligning to TRBD1. The junction had 13 bases not matched to a gene; V was cut back by 6 bases and J by 4 bases. Germline lookup yields CDR1 SQVTM and CDR2 ANQGSEA. The CDR3 runs 15 residues. For the CDR3, the DNA is TGCAGCGTAAGACAGGGGCCCAGAGTGGGCACTGAAGCTTTCTTT. Encoded protein: CSVRQGPRVGTEAFF.

The chain carries TRBV5-1 and TRBJ2-1; TRBD2 aligns across 8 bases. CDR1 and CDR2 from the germline V gene are SGHRS and YFSETQ. The CDR3 is 15 amino acids. After removal of 4 bases from V and 6 bases from J, the junction contained 9 bases not matched to a gene. CDR3 residues: CASSDPGGPPNEQFF. The CDR3 DNA reads TGCGCCAGCAGCGATCCGGGGGGGCCCCCCAATGAGCAGTTCTTC.

The chain carries TRBV19 and TRBJ2-7; 8 bases map to TRBD2. This CDR3 is built from 13 residues. The V gene's germline CDR1 is LNHDA and CDR2 SQIVND (reference sequence). V lost 3 bases and J lost 4; bases outside the gene matches: 2. The CDR3 spells CASSIGRVYEQYF. The CDR3 DNA reads TGTGCCAGTAGTATCGGGAGGGTATACGAGCAGTACTTC.

This clone was observed a handful of times. The chain couples TRBV28 to TRBJ1-1; a possible D gene is TRBD1 (5 bases). This CDR3 comprises 14 residues. The germline V gene encodes CDR1 MDHEN and CDR2 SYDVKM. Deletions cut 6 bases from V and 0 bases from J, with 11 bases between. This CDR3 reads CASSPGTVNTEAFF. CDR3 bases: TGTGCCAGCAGCCCCGGGACTGTGAACACTGAAGCTTTCTTT.

The chain links TRBV7-9 to TRBJ2-3, with D maybe TRBD2 (5 bases). The CDR3 is made up of 18 amino acids. The germline CDR1 and CDR2 sequences are SEHNR and FQNEAQ (reference sequence). V gave up 1 base and J gave up 5 bases, with 22 bases separating them. For the CDR3, the DNA is TGTGCCAGCAGCTTAGACGGCCCCCTAGCAGGCCGTGGAGATACGCAGTATTTT. Residues: CASSLDGPLAGRGDTQYF.

The rearrangement joins TRBV18 to TRBJ2-1, with TRBD1 matching over 8 bases. The germline CDR1 and CDR2 sequences are KGHSH and LQKENI. With 3 bases clipped from V and 9 bases from J, the junction kept 7 bases outside the gene matches. The CDR3 consists of 14 residues. The CDR3 DNA reads TGTGCCAGCTCACCCGGACAGGGTGAGGGTGAGCAGTTCTTC. The encoded protein is CASSPGQGEGEQFF.

This clone has only a few counts. The genes are TRBV4-1 and TRBJ1-2; 8 bases map to TRBD1. The CDR3 has 16 residues. Germline values: CDR1 MGHRA, CDR2 YSYEKL. The junction had 9 bases not matched to a gene; V was cut back by 1 base and J by 5 bases. The CDR3: CASSQGLTGVGYGYTF. The CDR3 coding sequence is TGCGCCAGCAGCCAAGGTCTGACAGGGGTTGGATATGGCTACACCTTC.

The genes are TRBV4-1 and TRBJ2-3; 11 bases agree with TRBD1. This CDR3 comprises 16 residues. The germline V gene encodes CDR1 MGHRA and CDR2 YSYEKL. V lost 2 bases, J lost 1 base, and 2 bases stayed unmatched. The CDR3 reads CASSQSGQGGTDTQYF. CDR3 DNA: TGCGCCAGCAGCCAATCGGGACAGGGGGGCACAGATACGCAGTATTTT.

The chain links TRBV7-9 to TRBJ2-3; 11 bases are a match to TRBD2. This CDR3 is built from 15 residues. The V gene's germline CDR1 is SEHNR and CDR2 FQNEAQ (reference sequence). The junction had 3 bases not matched to a gene; V was cut back by 4 bases and J by 3 bases. The CDR3 reads CASSSSGGLTDTQYF. The DNA of the CDR3 is TGTGCCAGCAGCTCTAGCGGGGGGTTAACAGATACGCAGTATTTT.

The gene calls are TRBV7-9 and TRBJ2-2, with D uncertain. Germline values: CDR1 SEHNR, CDR2 FQNEAQ (reference sequence). The CDR3 consists of 14 residues. The V and J ends lost 2 bases and 4 bases respectively, with 8 bases between them. CDR3: CASSLPSSTGELFF. The CDR3 DNA reads TGTGCCAGCAGCTTACCCAGTTCCACCGGGGAGCTGTTTTTT. Based on the CDR3 plus reference TRBV7-9 and TRBJ2-2, the full variable domain is DTGVSQNPRHKITKRGQNVTFRCDPISEHNRLYWYRQTLGQGPEFLTYFQNEAQLEKSRLLSDRFSAERPKGSFSTLEIQRTEQGDSAMYLCASSLPSSTGELFFGEGSRLTVL.

The chain uses TRBV27 and TRBJ1-2; D remains unclear. Trimming left V 8 bases short and J 8 bases short, with 12 bases between. There are 11 residues in the CDR3. CDR1 MNHEY and CDR2 SMNVEV come from the germline V gene (reference sequence). The CDR3 protein is CASGSLIGYTF. For the CDR3, the DNA is TGTGCCAGCGGGAGTTTGATAGGCTACACCTTC.

This clone has a handful of counts. The chain combines TRBV7-9 with TRBJ1-4, with a weak D call TRBD1 (5 bases). Germline CDR1 reads SEHNR; CDR2 reads FQNEAQ (reference sequence). V was pared by 4 bases and J by 0 bases, with 12 bases between. This CDR3 is built from 16 residues. The CDR3 region is CASSSVGGTTNEKLFF. CDR3 DNA: TGTGCCAGCAGCTCCGTTGGGGGGACAACTAATGAAAAACTGTTTTTT.

In its sample, this clone was seen once. V and J are TRBV9 and TRBJ2-2, with TRBD2 matching 8 bases. This CDR3 comprises 16 residues. Germline loops: CDR1 SGDLS, CDR2 YYNGEE. V trimming: 0 bases; J trimming: 2 bases; junction bases outside the gene matches: 3. CDR3 sequence reads: CASSVGGLVNTGELFF. As DNA, the CDR3 is TGTGCCAGCAGCGTAGGGGGACTAGTAAACACCGGGGAGCTGTTTTTT.

The chain has TRBV9 and TRBJ1-1; 7 nucleotides line up with TRBD1. Germline V gives CDR1 SGDLS, CDR2 YYNGEE. The CDR3 sequence is 15 residues long. After removal of 0 bases from V and 6 bases from J, the junction contained 8 bases not matched to a gene. CDR3 bases: TGTGCCAGCAGCGTAGAGGGGGCAGGAGGTGCTGAAGCTTTCTTT. Protein product: CASSVEGAGGAEAFF.

The J gene is TRBJ2-5, the V gene TRBV5-4; D is unresolved. The J call may be in error: the DNA end matches TRBJ2-7 better. This CDR3 contains 11 residues. CDR1 and CDR2 from the germline V gene are SGHNT and YYREEE (reference sequence). CDR3 DNA: TGTGCCAGCAGCTCCTCCTACGAGCAGTACTTC. Amino acid sequence: CASSSSYEQYF.

The chain recombines TRBV5-4 with TRBJ2-1; TRBD2 matches 7 bases. From germline, CDR1 is SGHNT and CDR2 YYREEE (reference sequence). The ends lost 2 bases at V and 4 bases at J; junction bases unmatched: 3. This CDR3 has 14 residues. CDR3 DNA: TGTGCCAGCAGCTTCGCGGGAGTATACAATGAGCAGTTCTTC. Translated: CASSFAGVYNEQFF. Combining the CDR3 with reference TRBV5-4 and TRBJ2-1 gives the whole variable domain ETGVTQSPTHLIKTRGQQVTLRCSSQSGHNTVSWYQQALGQGPQFIFQYYREEENGRGNFPPRFSGLQFPNYSSELNVNALELDDSALYLCASSFAGVYNEQFFGPGTRLTVL.

J is TRBJ2-7 and V is TRBV7-3; a weak D match, TRBD2 (7 bases). Per the germline V gene, CDR1 is SGHTA and CDR2 is FQGTGA. The V and J ends lost 2 bases and 0 bases respectively, with 11 bases between them. This CDR3 is 15 amino acids long. The CDR3 DNA reads TGTGCCAGCAGCTTAGGGGGGGGGCTCTCCTACGAGCAGTACTTC. This gives the protein CASSLGGGLSYEQYF. Filled out from reference TRBV7-3 and TRBJ2-7, the complete variable domain reads GAGVSQTPSNKVTEKGKYVELRCDPISGHTALYWYRQSLGQGPEFLIYFQGTGAADDSGLPNDRFFAVRPEGSVSTLKIQRTERGDSAVYLCASSLGGGLSYEQYFGPGTRLTVT.

The chain couples TRBV18 to TRBJ1-2, with 7 bases identical to TRBD1. Looked up from germline, CDR1 is KGHSH and CDR2 is LQKENI. The CDR3 loop spans 15 amino acids. Unmatched junction bases numbered 13, after V lost 7 bases and J lost 5 bases. The CDR3 bases are TGTGCCAGCTTTCCACAGGGGTCCTCTTGGTATGGCTACACCTTC. Residues: CASFPQGSSWYGYTF.

CDR3: CASSFSTGSNSPLHF. The CDR3 nucleotides read TGTGCCAGCAGCTTCAGTACTGGGAGCAATTCACCCCTCCACTTT. The rearrangement links TRBV13 to TRBJ1-6; D remains unclear. Germline lookup yields CDR1 PRHDT and CDR2 FYEKMQ (reference sequence). V was shortened by 3 bases and J by 7 bases, with 13 bases between the two germline ends. The CDR3 runs to 15 residues.

This rearrangement joins TRBV7-2 to TRBJ2-7, with TRBD2 as a possible D gene (6 bases). CDR3 length: 13 amino acids. Trimming removed 4 bases from V and 6 bases from J, with 13 bases in between. The germline gives CDR1 SGHTA, CDR2 FQGNSA. The CDR3 protein is CASSSFRGSEQYF. CDR3 bases: TGTGCCAGCAGCTCCTTCCGGGGGAGCGAGCAGTACTTC.